This TCR beta chain was profiled in a study of technical replicates of blood from a handful of donors. The method was immunoSEQ multiplex PCR; TCRdb's version includes in-frame clones alone and lacks a portion of them. Of about 73,000 clones in the sample, 85% to 95% were seen once. This CDR3 has 15 amino acids. V was trimmed by 4 bases and J by 4 bases, leaving 13 bases between them. The germline CDR1 and CDR2 sequences are WSHSY and SAAADI. This clone is a singleton in its sample. This receptor was identified in a human donor in good health. This chain uses TRBV10-2 with TRBJ2-2, with D tentatively TRBD2 (5 bases). The material sequenced was T cells isolated from PBMCs. This CDR3 is CASSGAGLSTGELFF. The CDR3 bases are TGCGCCAGCAGTGGCGCGGGTTTGAGCACCGGGGAGCTGTTTTTT.